A selection of T cell receptor beta chains follows, all from one sample in a study of neoadjuvant anti-PD-1 for oral cavity cancer. Some clones are missing from TCRdb's copy, which holds only in-frame ones; the method was immunoSEQ multiplex PCR. The sample has over 20,000 clones, under 30% seen once; the top ten hold more than 15%. The material was tumor tissue, obtained after nivolumab (anti-PD-1) treatment. Source of these receptors: a person between 40 and 80 years old with oral cavity squamous cell carcinoma. The CDR3 runs from the conserved cysteine through the conserved F or W. D genes are given only for firm matches. Clone size appears in some rows only: once, few, many, or a class for an expanded clone.

v_call,clone_size,d_call,j_call,cdr3_length,cdr3_nt,cdr3_aa
TRBV30,-,-,TRBJ1-2,16,TGTGCCTGGAGTGCCTATTCTAGGGACGATCCATATGGCTACACCTTC,CAWSAYSRDDPYGYTF
TRBV19,few,-,TRBJ2-2,15,TGTGCCAGCCTTCCGGACAGACCATACACCGGGGAGCTGTTTTTT,CASLPDRPYTGELFF
TRBV7-8,-,TRBD2,TRBJ2-1,12,TGTGCCAGCGAGCGGGAGGAAGGTGAGCAGTTCTTC,CASEREEGEQFF
TRBV9,few,TRBD2,TRBJ2-1,15,TGTGCCAGCAGCGTAGGGCCTAGCGGGAGTAATGAGCAGTTCTTC,CASSVGPSGSNEQFF
TRBV11-2,-,-,TRBJ2-7,15,TGTGCCAGCAGCTTAGAATCCGGCCCCCACTACGAGCAGTACTTC,CASSLESGPHYEQYF
TRBV4-1,few,-,TRBJ2-5,14,TGCGCCAGCAGCTACCTTGCCGGGAGTGAGACCCAGTACTTC,CASSYLAGSETQYF
TRBV30,-,-,TRBJ2-5,14,TGTGCCTGGAAACCACCGGGACGGAGAGAGACCCAGTACTTC,CAWKPPGRRETQYF
TRBV2,many,-,TRBJ2-7,12,TGTGCCGCAGGGGCGCGGGGATACGAGCAGTACTTC,CAAGARGYEQYF
TRBV18,-,-,TRBJ2-7,14,TGTGCCAGCTCAAAAGAGCCGGGGTCCTACGAGCAGTACTTC,CASSKEPGSYEQYF
TRBV20-1,few,-,TRBJ1-2,10,TGCAGTGTTACACAGGGCGGCTACACCTTC,CSVTQGGYTF
TRBV6-1,few,TRBD1,TRBJ1-4,14,TGTGCCAGCAGTCGACAGGGGTCTAATGAAAAACTGTTTTTT,CASSRQGSNEKLFF
TRBV4-2,-,TRBD2,TRBJ2-1,16,TGTGCCAGCAGCCAAGACCAGGGACTACGAGGGGATGAGCAGTTCTTC,CASSQDQGLRGDEQFF
TRBV9,few,-,TRBJ2-7,11,TGTGCCAGCAGCGTAGTTTTCGAGCAGTACTTC,CASSVVFEQYF
TRBV18,-,TRBD1,TRBJ1-2,15,TGTGCCAGCTCACCCCCCCTCGGACAGGGAGATGGCTACACCTTC,CASSPPLGQGDGYTF
TRBV2,-,-,TRBJ1-5,14,TGTGCCAGCAGTGCCCAGCAGGGCAATCAGCCCCAGCATTTT,CASSAQQGNQPQHF
TRBV30,-,-,TRBJ1-2,13,TGTGCCTGGAGTGTATATGGTTGGGGTGGCTACACCTTC,CAWSVYGWGGYTF
TRBV5-6,-,TRBD1,TRBJ1-3,15,TGTGCCAGCAGCCCGGGGCAGGGACAGCATTGGGCCATATATTTT,CASSPGQGQHWAIYF
TRBV30,-,-,TRBJ1-3,13,TGTGCCTGGGGGAGTACCCTAGGAAACACCATATATTTT,CAWGSTLGNTIYF
TRBV30,few,-,TRBJ1-3,15,TGTGCCTGGAGTGTAATGGGCGCAGCCGGAAACACCATATATTTT,CAWSVMGAAGNTIYF
TRBV9,-,-,TRBJ2-3,15,TGTGCCAGCGGGGAGGGGGCATGGGTCACAGATACGCAGTATTTT,CASGEGAWVTDTQYF
TRBV6-1,-,-,TRBJ2-1,13,TGTGCCAGCAAGGTGGCAGAATACAATGAGCAGTTCTTC,CASKVAEYNEQFF
TRBV11-3,-,TRBD2,TRBJ2-3,14,TGTGCCAGCAGCCGAACGGGGGGATTGGATACGCAGTATTTT,CASSRTGGLDTQYF
TRBV30,-,TRBD1,TRBJ1-1,12,TGTGCCGGGGACCAGGGGGAGACTGAAGCTTTCTTT,CAGDQGETEAFF
TRBV5-6,few,-,TRBJ2-3,17,TGTGCCAGCAGCTTGGCCGTGAGTCTGACCGGCACAGATACGCAGTATTTT,CASSLAVSLTGTDTQYF
TRBV11-1,-,-,TRBJ1-2,13,TGTGCCAGCAGCTTACAAGGACAGAATGGCTACACCTTC,CASSLQGQNGYTF
TRBV27,few,-,TRBJ2-7,11,TGTGCCAGCAGTATACAGTACGAGCAGTACTTC,CASSIQYEQYF
TRBV7-3,-,-,TRBJ1-1,13,TGTGCCAGCAGCACCCGACAGAACACTGAAGCTTTCTTT,CASSTRQNTEAFF
TRBV13,-,-,TRBJ2-3,16,TGTGCCAGCAGCCCTCCTGGGGGGGGCGGTTCAGATACGCAGTATTTT,CASSPPGGGGSDTQYF
TRBV18,-,-,TRBJ2-7,13,TGTGCCAGCTCACCGGCAGGGTCCTACGAGCAGTACTTC,CASSPAGSYEQYF
TRBV18,-,-,TRBJ1-2,16,TGTGCCAGCTCACCCCCAGACTGGGGTGGATACTATGGCTACACCTTC,CASSPPDWGGYYGYTF